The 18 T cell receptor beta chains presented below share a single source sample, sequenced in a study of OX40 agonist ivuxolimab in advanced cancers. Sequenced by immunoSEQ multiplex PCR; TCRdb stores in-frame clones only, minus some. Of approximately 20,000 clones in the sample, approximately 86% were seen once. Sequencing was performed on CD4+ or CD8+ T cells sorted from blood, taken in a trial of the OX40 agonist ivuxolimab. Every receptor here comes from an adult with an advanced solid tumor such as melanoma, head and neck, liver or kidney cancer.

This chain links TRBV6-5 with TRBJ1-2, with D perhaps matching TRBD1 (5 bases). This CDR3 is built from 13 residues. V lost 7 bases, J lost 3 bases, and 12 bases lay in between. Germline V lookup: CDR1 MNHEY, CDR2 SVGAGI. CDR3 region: CASTGLADYGYTF. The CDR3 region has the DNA TGTGCCAGCACGGGACTCGCGGACTATGGCTACACCTTC.

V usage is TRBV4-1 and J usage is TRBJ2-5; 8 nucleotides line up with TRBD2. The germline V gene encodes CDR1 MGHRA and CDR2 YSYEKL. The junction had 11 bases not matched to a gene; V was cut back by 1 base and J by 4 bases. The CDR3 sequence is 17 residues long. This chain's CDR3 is CASSQVRSGRTAETQYF. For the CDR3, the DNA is TGCGCCAGCAGCCAAGTTAGGAGCGGGAGAACAGCAGAGACCCAGTACTTC.

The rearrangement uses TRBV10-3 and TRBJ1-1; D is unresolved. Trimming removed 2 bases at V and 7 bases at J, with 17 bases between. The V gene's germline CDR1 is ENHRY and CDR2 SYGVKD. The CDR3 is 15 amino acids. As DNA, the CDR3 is TGTGCCATCAGTGAGCCGACATCGCTACGATATGAAGCTTTCTTT. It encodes CAISEPTSLRYEAFF.

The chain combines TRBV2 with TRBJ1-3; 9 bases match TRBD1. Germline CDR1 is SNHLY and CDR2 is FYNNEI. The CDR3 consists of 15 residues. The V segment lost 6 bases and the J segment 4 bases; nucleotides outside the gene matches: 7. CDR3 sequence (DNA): TGTGCCAGCAGGGCCGGGACAGGGAGAGGAAACACCATATATTTT. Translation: CASRAGTGRGNTIYF.

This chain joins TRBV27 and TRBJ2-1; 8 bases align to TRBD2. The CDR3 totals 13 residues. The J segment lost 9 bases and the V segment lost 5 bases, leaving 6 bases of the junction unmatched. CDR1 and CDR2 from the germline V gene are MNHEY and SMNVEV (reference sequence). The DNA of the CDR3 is TGTGCCAGCAGTCCGGCCGGGGGGGCTGAGCAGTTCTTC. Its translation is CASSPAGGAEQFF.

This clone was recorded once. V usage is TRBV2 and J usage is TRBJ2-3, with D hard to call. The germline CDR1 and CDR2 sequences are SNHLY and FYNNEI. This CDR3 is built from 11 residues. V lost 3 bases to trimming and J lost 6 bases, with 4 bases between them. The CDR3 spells CASSEFDTQYF. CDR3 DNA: TGTGCCAGCAGTGAGTTTGATACGCAGTATTTT.

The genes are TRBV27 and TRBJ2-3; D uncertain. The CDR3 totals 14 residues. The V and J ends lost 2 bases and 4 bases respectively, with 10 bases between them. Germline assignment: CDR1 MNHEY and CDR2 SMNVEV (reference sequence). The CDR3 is CASSLQVGADTQYF. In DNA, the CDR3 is TGTGCCAGCAGTTTACAGGTTGGGGCAGATACGCAGTATTTT.

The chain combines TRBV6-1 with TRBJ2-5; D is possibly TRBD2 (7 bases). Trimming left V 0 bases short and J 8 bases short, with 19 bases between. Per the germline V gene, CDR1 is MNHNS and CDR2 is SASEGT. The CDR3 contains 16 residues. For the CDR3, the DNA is TGTGCCAGCAGTGAAGCAAGGGGCGAGGGGGGGGAAACCCAGTACTTC. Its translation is CASSEARGEGGETQYF.

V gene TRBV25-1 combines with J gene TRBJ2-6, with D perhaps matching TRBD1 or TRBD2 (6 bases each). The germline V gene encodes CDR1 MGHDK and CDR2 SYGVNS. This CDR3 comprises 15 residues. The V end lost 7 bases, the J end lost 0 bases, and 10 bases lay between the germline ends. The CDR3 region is CASTEGGSGANVLTF. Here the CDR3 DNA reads TGTGCCAGCACCGAGGGGGGCTCTGGGGCCAACGTCCTGACTTTC.

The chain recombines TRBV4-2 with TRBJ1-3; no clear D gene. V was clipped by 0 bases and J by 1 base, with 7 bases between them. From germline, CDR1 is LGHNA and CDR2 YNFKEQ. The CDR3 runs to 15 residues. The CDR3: CASSQDSGSGNTIYF. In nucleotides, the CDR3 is TGTGCCAGCAGCCAAGATTCGGGGTCTGGAAACACCATATATTTT.

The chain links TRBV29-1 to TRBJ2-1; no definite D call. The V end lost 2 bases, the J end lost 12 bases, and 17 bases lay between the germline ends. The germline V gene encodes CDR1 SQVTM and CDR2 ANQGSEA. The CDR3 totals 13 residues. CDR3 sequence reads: CSVELGRPDWQFF. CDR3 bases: TGCAGCGTTGAACTAGGCAGGCCAGACTGGCAGTTCTTC.

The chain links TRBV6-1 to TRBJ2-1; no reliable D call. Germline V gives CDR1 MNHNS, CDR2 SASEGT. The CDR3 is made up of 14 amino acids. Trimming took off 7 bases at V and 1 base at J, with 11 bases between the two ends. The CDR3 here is CASTPEASYNEQFF. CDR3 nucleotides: TGTGCCAGCACTCCAGAAGCGTCCTACAATGAGCAGTTCTTC.

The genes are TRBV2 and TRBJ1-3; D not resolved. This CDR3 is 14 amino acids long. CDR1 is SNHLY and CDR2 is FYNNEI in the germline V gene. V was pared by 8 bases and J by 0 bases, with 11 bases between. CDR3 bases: TGTGCCAGCTTGAAGGGAACCTCTGGAAACACCATATATTTT. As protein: CASLKGTSGNTIYF.

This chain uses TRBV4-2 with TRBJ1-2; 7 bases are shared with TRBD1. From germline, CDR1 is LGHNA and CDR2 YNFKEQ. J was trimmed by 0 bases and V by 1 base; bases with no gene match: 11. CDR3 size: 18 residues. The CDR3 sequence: CASSQVKGQIGANYGYTF. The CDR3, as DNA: TGTGCCAGCAGCCAAGTGAAGGGACAGATTGGGGCTAACTATGGCTACACCTTC.

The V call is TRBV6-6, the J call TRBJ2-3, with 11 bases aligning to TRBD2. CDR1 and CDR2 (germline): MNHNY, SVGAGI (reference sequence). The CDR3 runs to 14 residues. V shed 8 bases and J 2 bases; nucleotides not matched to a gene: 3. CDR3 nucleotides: TGTGCCAGCCAACTAGCGGGGGACACAGATACGCAGTATTTT. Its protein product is CASQLAGDTDTQYF.

CDR3 sequence: CASSQDRGYGYTF. The CDR3 DNA reads TGCGCCAGCAGCCAAGACCGGGGCTATGGCTACACCTTC. This rearrangement joins TRBV4-1 to TRBJ1-2, with no clear D. V lost 0 bases and J 4 bases, leaving 6 bases between the germline ends. Germline CDR1 reads MGHRA; CDR2 reads YSYEKL. The CDR3 runs 13 residues.

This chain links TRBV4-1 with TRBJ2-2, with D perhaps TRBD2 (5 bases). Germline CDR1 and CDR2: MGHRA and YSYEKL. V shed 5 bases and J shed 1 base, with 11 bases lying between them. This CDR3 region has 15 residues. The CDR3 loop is CASSSDRGNTGELFF. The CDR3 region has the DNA TGCGCCAGCAGCTCCGACCGGGGGAACACCGGGGAGCTGTTTTTT.

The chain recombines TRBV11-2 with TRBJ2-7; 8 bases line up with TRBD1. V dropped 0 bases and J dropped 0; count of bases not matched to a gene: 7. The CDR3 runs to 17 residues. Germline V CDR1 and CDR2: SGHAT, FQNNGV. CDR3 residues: CASSLEGSGQVSYEQYF. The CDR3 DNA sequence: TGTGCCAGCAGCTTAGAGGGCTCGGGACAGGTCTCCTACGAGCAGTACTTC.